A single T cell receptor beta chain is shown here with its context. The antigen is undetermined. This sample is part of a study of shared clonotypes between healthy human individuals. Study-level results: Naive subsets typically showed greater estimated richness than memory subsets.

The germline gives CDR1 SEHNR, CDR2 FQNEAQ (reference sequence). V was clipped by 1 base and J by 3 bases, with 8 bases between them. This CDR3 spans 14 amino acids. Sequencing used immunoSEQ multiplex PCR; TCRdb keeps in-frame clones, though not all of them. Of approximately 2.4 million clones listed, 90% to 96% are singletons. The sequence was obtained from a man between 18 and 29 years old in good health. The material sequenced was naive CD4+ T cells sorted from blood. Subset in this sample: CD45RA+ positively selected. This chain joins TRBV7-9 and TRBJ2-3, with D unclear. The DNA for the CDR3 is TGTGCCAGCAGCTTAGACGACTCGACAGATACGCAGTATTTT. This gives the protein CASSLDDSTDTQYF.